This TCR beta chain was sequenced for a study of cytomegalovirus exposure and HLA in healthy donors. The study ran its PCR with 60 Vbeta and 13 Jbeta primers. TCRdb's copy holds only in-frame clones and misses some; the assay was immunoSEQ multiplex PCR. The top ten hold 3.7% of the sample, which has some 150,000 clones, approximately 80% seen once. The sequenced material came from PBMCs. This TCR was sampled from a man aged 25 to 40 in good health and CMV-seropositive.

The CDR3 reads CASSPIASGGETQYF. The CDR3 bases are TGTGCCAGCAGCCCCATAGCGTCAGGGGGCGAGACCCAGTACTTC. The chain recombines TRBV9 with TRBJ2-5, with TRBD1 identical over 8 bases. Germline V CDR1 and CDR2: SGDLS, YYNGEE. The CDR3 loop spans 15 amino acids. V lost 4 bases to trimming and J lost 5 bases; unmatched junction nucleotides: 10.